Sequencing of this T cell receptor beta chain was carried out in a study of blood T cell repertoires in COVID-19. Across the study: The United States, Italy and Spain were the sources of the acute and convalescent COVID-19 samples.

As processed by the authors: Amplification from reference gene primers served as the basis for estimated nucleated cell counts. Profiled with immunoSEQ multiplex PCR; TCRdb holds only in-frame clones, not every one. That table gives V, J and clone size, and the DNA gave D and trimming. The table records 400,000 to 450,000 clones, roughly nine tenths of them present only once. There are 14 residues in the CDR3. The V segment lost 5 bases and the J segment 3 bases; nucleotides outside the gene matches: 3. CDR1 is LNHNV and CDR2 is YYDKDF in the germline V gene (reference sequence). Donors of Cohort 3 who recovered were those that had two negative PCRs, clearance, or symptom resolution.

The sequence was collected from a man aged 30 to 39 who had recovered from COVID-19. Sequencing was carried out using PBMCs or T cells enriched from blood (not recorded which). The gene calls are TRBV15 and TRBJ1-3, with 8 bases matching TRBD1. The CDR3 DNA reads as TGTGCCACCAGCGACAGGGGCGGTGGAAACACCATATATTTT. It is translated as CATSDRGGGNTIYF. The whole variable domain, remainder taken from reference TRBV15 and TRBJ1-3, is DAMVIQNPRYQVTQFGKPVTLSCSQTLNHNVMYWYQQKSSQAPKLLFHYYDKDFNNEADTPDNFQSRRPNTSFCFLDIRSPGLGDTAMYLCATSDRGGGNTIYFGEGSWLTVV.